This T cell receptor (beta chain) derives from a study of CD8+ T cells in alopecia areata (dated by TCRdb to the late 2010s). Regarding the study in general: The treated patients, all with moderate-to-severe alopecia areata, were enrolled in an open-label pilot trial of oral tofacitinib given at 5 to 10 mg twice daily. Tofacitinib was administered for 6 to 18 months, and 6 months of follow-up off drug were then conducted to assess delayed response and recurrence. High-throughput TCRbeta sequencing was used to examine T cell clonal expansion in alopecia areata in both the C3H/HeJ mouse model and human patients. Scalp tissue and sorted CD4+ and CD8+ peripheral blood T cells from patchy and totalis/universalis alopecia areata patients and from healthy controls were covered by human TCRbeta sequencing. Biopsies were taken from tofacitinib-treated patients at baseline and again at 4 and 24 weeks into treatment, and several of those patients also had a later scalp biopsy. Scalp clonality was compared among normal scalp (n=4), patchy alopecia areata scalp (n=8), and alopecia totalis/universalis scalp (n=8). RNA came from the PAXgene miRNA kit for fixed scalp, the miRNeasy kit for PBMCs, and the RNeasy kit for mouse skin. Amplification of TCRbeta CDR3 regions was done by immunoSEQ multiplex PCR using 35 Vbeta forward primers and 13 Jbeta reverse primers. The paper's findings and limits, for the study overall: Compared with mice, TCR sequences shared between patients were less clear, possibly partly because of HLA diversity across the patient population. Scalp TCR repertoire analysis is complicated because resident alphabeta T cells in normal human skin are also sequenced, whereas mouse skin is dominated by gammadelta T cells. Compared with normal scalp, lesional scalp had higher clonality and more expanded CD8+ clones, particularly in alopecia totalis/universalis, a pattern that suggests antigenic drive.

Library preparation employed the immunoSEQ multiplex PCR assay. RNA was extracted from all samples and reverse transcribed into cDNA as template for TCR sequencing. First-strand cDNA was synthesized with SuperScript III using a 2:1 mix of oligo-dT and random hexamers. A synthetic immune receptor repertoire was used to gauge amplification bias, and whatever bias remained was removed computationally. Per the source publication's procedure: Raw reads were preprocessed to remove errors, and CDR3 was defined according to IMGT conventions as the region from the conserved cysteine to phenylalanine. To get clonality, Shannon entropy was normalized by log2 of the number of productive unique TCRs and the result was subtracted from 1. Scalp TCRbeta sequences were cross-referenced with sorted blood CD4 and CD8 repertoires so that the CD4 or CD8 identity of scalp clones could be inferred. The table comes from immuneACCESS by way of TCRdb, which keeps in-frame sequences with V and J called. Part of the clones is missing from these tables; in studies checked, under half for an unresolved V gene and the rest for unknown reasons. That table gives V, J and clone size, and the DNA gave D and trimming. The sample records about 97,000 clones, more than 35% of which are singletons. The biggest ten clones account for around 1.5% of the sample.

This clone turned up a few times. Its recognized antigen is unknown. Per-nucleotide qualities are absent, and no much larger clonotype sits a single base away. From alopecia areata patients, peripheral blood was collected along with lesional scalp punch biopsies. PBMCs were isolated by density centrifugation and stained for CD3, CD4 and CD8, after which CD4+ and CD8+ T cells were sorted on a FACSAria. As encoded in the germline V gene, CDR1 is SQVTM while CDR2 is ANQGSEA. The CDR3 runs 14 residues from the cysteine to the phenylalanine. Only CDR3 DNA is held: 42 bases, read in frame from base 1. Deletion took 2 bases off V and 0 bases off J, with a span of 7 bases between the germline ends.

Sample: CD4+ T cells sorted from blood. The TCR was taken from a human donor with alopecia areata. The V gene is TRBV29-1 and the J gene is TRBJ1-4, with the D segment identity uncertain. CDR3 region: CSVELDATNEKLFF. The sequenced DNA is TGCAGCGTTGAACTGGACGCAACTAATGAAAAACTGTTTTTT. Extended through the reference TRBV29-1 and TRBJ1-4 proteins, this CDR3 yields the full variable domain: SAVISQKPSRDICQRGTSLTIQCQVDSQVTMMFWYRQQPGQSLTLIATANQGSEATYESGFVIDKFPISRPNLTFSTLTVSNMSPEDSSIYLCSVELDATNEKLFFGSGTQLSVL.